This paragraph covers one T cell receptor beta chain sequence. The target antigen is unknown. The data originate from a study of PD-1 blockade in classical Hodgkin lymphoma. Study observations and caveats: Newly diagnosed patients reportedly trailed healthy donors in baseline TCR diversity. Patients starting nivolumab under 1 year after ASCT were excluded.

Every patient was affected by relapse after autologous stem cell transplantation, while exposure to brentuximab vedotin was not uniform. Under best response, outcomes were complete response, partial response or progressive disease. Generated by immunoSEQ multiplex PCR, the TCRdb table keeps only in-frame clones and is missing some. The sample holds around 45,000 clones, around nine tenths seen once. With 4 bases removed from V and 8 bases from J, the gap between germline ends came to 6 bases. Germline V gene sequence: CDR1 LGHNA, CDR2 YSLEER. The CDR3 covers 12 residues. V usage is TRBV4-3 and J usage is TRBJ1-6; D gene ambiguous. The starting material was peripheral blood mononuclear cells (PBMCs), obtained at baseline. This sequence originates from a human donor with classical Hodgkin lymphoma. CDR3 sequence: CASSLGHSPLHF. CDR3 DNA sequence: TGCGCCAGCAGCCTAGGACATTCACCCCTCCACTTT.